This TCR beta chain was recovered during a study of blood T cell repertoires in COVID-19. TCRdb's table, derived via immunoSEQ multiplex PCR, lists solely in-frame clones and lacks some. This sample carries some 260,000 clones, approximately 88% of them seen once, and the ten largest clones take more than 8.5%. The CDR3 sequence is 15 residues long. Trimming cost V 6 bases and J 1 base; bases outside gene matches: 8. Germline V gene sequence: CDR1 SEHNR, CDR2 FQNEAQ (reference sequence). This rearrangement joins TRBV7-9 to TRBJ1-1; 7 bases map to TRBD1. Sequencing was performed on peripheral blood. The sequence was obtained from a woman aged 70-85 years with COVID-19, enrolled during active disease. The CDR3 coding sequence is TGTGCCAGCAGACCCCACAGGGGAAGGAACACTGAAGCTTTCTTT. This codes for CASRPHRGRNTEAFF.